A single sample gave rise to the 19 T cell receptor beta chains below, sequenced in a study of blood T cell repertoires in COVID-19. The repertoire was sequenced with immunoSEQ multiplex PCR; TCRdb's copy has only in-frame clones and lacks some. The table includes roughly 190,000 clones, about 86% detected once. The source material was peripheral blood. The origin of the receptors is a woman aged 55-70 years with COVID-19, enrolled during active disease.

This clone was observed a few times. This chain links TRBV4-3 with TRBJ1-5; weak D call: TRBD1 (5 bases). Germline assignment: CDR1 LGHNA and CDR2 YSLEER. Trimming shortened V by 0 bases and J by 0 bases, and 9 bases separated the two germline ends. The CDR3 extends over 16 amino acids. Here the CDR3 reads CASSQEPGNSNQPQHF. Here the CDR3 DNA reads TGCGCCAGCAGCCAAGAGCCAGGGAATAGCAATCAGCCCCAGCATTTT.

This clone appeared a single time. The CDR3 nucleotides read TGTGCCAGCACCCTACAATACCGATGGGCACAGTACTTC. As protein: CASTLQYRWAQYF. V is TRBV12-3 or TRBV12-4 and J is TRBJ2-5; D remains ambiguous. This CDR3 region has 13 residues. V was cut by 7 bases and J by 11 bases, with 20 bases left in between.

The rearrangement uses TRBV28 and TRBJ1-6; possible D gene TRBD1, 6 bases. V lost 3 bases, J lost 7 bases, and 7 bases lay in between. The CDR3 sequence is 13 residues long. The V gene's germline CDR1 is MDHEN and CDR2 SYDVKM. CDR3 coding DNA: TGTGCCAGCAGTTTTAGGGGGAATTCACCCCTCCACTTT. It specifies CASSFRGNSPLHF.

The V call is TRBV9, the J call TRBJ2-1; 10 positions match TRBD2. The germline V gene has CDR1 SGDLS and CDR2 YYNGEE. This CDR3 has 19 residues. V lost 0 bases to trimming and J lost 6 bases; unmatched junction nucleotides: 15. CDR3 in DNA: TGTGCCAGCAGCGTAGGAGGGTTAGCGGGAGGACGGAGCGGCAATGAGCAGTTCTTC. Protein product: CASSVGGLAGGRSGNEQFF.

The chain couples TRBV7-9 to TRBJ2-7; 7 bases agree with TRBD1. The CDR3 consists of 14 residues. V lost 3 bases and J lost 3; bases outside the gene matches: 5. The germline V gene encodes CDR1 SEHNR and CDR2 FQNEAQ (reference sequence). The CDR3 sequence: CASSFATGFYEQYF. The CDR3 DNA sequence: TGTGCCAGCAGCTTCGCGACAGGGTTCTACGAGCAGTACTTC.

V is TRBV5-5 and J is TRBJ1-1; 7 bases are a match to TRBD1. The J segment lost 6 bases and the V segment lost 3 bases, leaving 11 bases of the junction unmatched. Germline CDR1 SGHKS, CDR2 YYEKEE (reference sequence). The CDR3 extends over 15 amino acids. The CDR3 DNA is TGTGCCAGCAGCTCATTATCACAGGGGAGAGCTGAAGCTTTCTTT. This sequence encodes CASSSLSQGRAEAFF. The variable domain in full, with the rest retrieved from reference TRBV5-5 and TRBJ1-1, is DAGVTQSPTHLIKTRGQQVTLRCSPISGHKSVSWYQQVLGQGPQFIFQYYEKEERGRGNFPDRFSARQFPNYSSELNVNALLLGDSALYLCASSSLSQGRAEAFFGQGTRLTVV.

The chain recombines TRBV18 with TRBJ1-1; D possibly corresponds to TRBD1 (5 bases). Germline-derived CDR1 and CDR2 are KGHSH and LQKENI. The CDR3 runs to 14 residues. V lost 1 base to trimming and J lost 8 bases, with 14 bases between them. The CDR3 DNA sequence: TGTGCCAGCTCACCACGGGCGTCCGGGGGAGAAGCTTTCTTT. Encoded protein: CASSPRASGGEAFF. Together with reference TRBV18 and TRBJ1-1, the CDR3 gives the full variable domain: NAGVMQNPRHLVRRRGQEARLRCSPMKGHSHVYWYRQLPEEGLKFMVYLQKENIIDESGMPKERFSAEFPKEGPSILRIQQVVRGDSAAYFCASSPRASGGEAFFGQGTRLTVV.

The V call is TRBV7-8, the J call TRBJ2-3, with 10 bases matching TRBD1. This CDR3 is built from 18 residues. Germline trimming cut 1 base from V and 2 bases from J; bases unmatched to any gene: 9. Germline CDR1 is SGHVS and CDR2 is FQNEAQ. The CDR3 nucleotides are TGTGCCAGCAGCTTAGACCACGGGACAGGGGCCTTCACAGATACGCAGTATTTT. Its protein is CASSLDHGTGAFTDTQYF.

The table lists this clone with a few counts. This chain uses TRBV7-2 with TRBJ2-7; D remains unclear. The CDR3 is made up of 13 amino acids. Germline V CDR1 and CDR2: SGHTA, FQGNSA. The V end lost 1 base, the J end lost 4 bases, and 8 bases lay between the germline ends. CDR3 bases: TGTGCCAGCAGCTTAGTTAGCCGTTACGAGCAGTACTTC. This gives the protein CASSLVSRYEQYF.

The CDR3 DNA sequence: TGCGCCAGCAGCCCCATCCGACAGGTACAGACTAACTATGGCTACACCTTC. Amino acid sequence: CASSPIRQVQTNYGYTF. This chain links TRBV5-1 with TRBJ1-2; D is perhaps TRBD1 (6 bases). Trimming took off 4 bases at V and 0 bases at J, with 19 bases between the two ends. Germline loops: CDR1 SGHRS, CDR2 YFSETQ. The CDR3 covers 17 residues.

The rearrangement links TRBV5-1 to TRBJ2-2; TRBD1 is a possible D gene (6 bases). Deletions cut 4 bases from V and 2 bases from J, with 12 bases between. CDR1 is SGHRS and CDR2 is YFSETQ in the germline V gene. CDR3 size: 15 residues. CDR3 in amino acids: CASSPHRVNTGELFF. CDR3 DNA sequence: TGCGCCAGCAGCCCCCACAGGGTTAACACCGGGGAGCTGTTTTTT.

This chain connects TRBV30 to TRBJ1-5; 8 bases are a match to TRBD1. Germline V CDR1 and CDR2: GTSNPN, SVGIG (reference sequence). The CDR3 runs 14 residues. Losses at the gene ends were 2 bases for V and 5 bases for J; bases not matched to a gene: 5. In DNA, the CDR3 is TGTGCCTGGAGTCAAGGACAGGGATATCAGCCCCAGCATTTT. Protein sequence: CAWSQGQGYQPQHF. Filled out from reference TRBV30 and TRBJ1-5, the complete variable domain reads SQTIHQWPATLVQPVGSPLSLECTVEGTSNPNLYWYRQAAGRGLQLLFYSVGIGQISSEVPQNLSASRPQDRQFILSSKKLLLSDSGFYLCAWSQGQGYQPQHFGDGTRLSIL.

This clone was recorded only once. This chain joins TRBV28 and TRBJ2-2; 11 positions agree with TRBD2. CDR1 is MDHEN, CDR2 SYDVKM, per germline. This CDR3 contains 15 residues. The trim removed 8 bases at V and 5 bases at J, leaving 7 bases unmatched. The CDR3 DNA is TGTGCCAGCGCAGACTCTAGCGGGAGGACCGGGGAGCTGTTTTTT. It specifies CASADSSGRTGELFF.

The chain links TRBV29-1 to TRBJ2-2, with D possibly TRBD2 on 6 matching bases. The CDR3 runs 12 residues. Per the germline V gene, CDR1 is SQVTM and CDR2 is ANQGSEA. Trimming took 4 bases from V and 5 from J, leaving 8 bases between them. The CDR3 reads CSVGGATGELFF. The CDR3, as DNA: TGCAGCGTTGGCGGGGCGACCGGGGAGCTGTTTTTT.

The CDR3 loop is CASSLDRGRGTEAFF. The CDR3 DNA is TGTGCCAGCAGCCTCGACAGGGGACGGGGCACTGAAGCTTTCTTT. The genes are TRBV6-4 and TRBJ1-1; 8 bases line up with TRBD1. Germline V CDR1 and CDR2: MRHNA, SNTAGT. This CDR3 is 15 amino acids long. V dropped 6 bases and J dropped 4; count of bases not matched to a gene: 10.

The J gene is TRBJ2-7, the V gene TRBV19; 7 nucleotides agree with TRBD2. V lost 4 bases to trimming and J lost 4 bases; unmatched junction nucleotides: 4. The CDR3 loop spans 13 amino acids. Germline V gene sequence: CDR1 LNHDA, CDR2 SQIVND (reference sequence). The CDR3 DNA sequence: TGTGCCAGTAGTACCCGGGGGGATTACGAGCAGTACTTC. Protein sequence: CASSTRGDYEQYF.

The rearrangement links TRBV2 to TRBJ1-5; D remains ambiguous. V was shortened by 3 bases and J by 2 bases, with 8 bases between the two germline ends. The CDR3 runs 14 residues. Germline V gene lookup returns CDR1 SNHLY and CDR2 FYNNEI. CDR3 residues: CASSDRRGNQPQHF. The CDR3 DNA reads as TGTGCCAGCAGTGATCGGAGGGGCAATCAGCCCCAGCATTTT.

CDR3 region: CASSESRLRRPGTEAFF. The CDR3 nucleotides read TGCGCCAGCAGTGAGTCCCGTCTACGCCGCCCGGGAACTGAAGCTTTCTTT. The chain joins TRBV10-2 to TRBJ1-1; D gene uncertain. V lost 0 bases and J lost 5, with 19 bases in between. The germline V gene has CDR1 WSHSY and CDR2 SAAADI. This CDR3 has 17 amino acids.

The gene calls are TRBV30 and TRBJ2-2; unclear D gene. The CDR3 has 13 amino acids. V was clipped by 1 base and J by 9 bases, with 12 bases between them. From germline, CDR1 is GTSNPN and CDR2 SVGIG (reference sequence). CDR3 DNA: TGTGCCTGGAGTGCCTCCGGCGGCCGGGAGCTGTTTTTT. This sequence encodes CAWSASGGRELFF.